This T cell receptor (beta chain) stems from a study of cytomegalovirus exposure and HLA in healthy donors (dated 2017 in TCRdb). For the study in its entirety: In an earlier analysis of some 550 of the donors, 250 to 350 Gb of sequence data and 90 million to 120 million unique TCR beta sequences from roughly 180 million T cells were reported. An early release that covered some 630 HLA-typed donors contained about 290 gigabases of sequencing data and some 87 million unique TCR sequences. Of the 350 to 400 genotyped donors, around 81% fell in the genetic ancestry cluster associated with self-reported Caucasian donors. The study aimed to test whether cataloging public T cell receptors could reveal signatures of past pathogen exposure. The study used immunosequencing to profile the T cell repertoires of more than 650 subjects and linked those repertoires to cytomegalovirus serostatus. Besides the first cohort of around 670 subjects, a separate validation cohort made up of 95 to 150 different subjects was used. To predict cytomegalovirus infection status, the study combined high-throughput TCR immunosequencing, statistical association of individual TCRs with disease status, and machine learning. A later analysis re-analyzed previously published TCR beta repertoires from approximately 670 donors and added high-resolution HLA genotyping to study TCR occurrence patterns. The later analysis used no new phenotypic data to find candidate immune exposures, relying instead on TCR beta sequences and their occurrence across donors. An earlier analysis of 450 to 750 of the donors used high-throughput TCR beta sequencing to judge whether each TCR beta V gene segment behaved as functional or pseudogenic. Donor age, sex, ethnicity and CMV serostatus were compiled together with the repertoire data. A later genetic analysis took genome-wide SNP genotypes for about 55% of the roughly 700 donors and used that subset as a discovery cohort. All discovery cohort repertoires had been generated on a single sequencing platform. Both class I and class II loci were covered by HLA typing, at four-digit resolution. The number of typed donors differed by locus: roughly 629-630 for A, B, C, DRB1 and DQB1; approximately 530 for DQA1; approximately 610 for DPA1; and roughly 470 for DPB1. Four to six DR-DQ haplotypes were handled as single units for association and clustering, since linkage in the cohort was strong. Across roughly 420 genotyped donors of the cohort, an average of roughly 230,000 unique TCR beta nucleotide sequences per donor were sequenced, and approximately 17% of those sequences were non-productive. What the research found in general, with its limitations: In both the original and validation cohorts, the classifier was reported to diagnose cytomegalovirus status with high specificity and sensitivity. According to a later analysis, most CMV-associated TCR beta chains appeared to be HLA-restricted, and the HLA associations seemed to be driven largely by CMV exposure. Strong co-occurrence of HLA alleles, especially DR and DQ, made assigning TCR associations to individual alleles difficult. A later analysis reported that several top co-occurrence clusters appeared linked to parvovirus B19, influenza, CMV and Epstein-Barr virus. In an earlier analysis of several hundred of the donors, most TCR beta V segments were observed in productive rearrangements about 87% or about 30% of the time, broadly matching IMGT annotations. A later analysis found that HLA-associated TCR beta chains were more clonally expanded and had lower generation probabilities than equally common non-associated chains. Specific HLA alleles were associated with about 17,000 TCR beta sequences at a false discovery rate of 0.05 in a later analysis. The sequencing pipeline was judged likely to have produced a cluster of highly shared sequence variants as a technical artifact. In a later analysis, TCR association rates were found to vary across HLA loci, with the most associated TCRs seen for DRB1 alleles and the fewest for HLA-C alleles. In a later genetic analysis, a missense DCLRE1C variant was associated with V-gene and J-gene trimming of TCR beta chains, and the association was replicated in an independent cohort. Correlated functional status among segregating V segments might be attributable to linkage disequilibrium, but an unknown experimental factor could not be ruled out. Because HLA typing was unavailable for some donors at each locus, only the typed subset was used in association tests. A few of the identified cytomegalovirus-associated TCR beta chains were confirmed in vitro to be specific for cytomegalovirus antigens. Because counts were too low, around 17 rarely observed V segments, including chromosome 9 orphons, were left out of the earlier analysis of 587 of the donors. Immune exposure information for the cohort was limited to CMV serostatus. Because the 87-base-pair reads could not distinguish some IMGT-functional V segments, including TRBV6-2 and TRBV6-3, those segments were excluded. The study listed over 150 TCR beta chains as associated with cytomegalovirus. A further reported finding was that TCR beta sequences accurately predicted the HLA-A and HLA-B alleles for most subjects in the first cohort. According to a later genetic analysis, donors in an Asian-associated ancestry cluster had fewer N-insertions in productive TCRs than the roughly 700-donor mean. Most TCR sequences were observed very rarely across donors, whereas some public TCRs were present in many individuals. This cohort had only TCR beta chains sequenced, and the lack of alpha or paired-chain data limited which features could be detected. The presence/absence analyses assumed that sequencing depth was roughly uniform across donors, and that assumption may not be true. It was suggested by the authors that the approach could potentially be generalized to other disease states and immunological phenotypes.

V is shortened by 6 bases, J by 7 bases, and the region joining them spans 13 bases. The germline V gene encodes CDR1 MNHEY and CDR2 SMNVEV (reference sequence). Taken from cysteine to phenylalanine, the CDR3 has 13 residues. The only DNA kept is the CDR3, 39 bases in frame from the first base. As for this clone: It has no known antigen specificity. No clone much larger than this one lies a single base away; base qualities are absent.

The cohort was made up of under 800 healthy bone marrow donors. At the time of sampling, all cohort members were nominally healthy, though unrecorded immune exposures were likely present. The donor tested CMV seropositive, placing the donor among the 290 or so seropositive members of the cohort. A peripheral blood sample was collected from each donor, and TCR beta sequencing was performed on peripheral blood mononuclear cells. The Qiagen DNeasy Blood Extraction Kit was used to extract genomic DNA from the blood cell samples. The library was obtained by the immunoSEQ multiplex PCR assay. For the multiplex PCR, a mixture combining 60 forward primers for TCR Vbeta segments and 13 reverse primers for TCR Jbeta segments was used. The CDR3 region of rearranged TCR beta genes was amplified from genomic DNA by a multiplex PCR assay. The Illumina HiSeq System was used to sequence the amplified TCR beta libraries as 87-base-pair reads. In the source study's methods: A later analysis counted 75 million to 100 million unique TCR beta chains across the roughly 700 repertoires, and roughly 9.9 million of these chains were shared by at least two donors. To remove PCR and sequencing errors, raw reads were error-corrected and collapsed into unique sequences using a nearest-neighbor algorithm that merged closely related sequences. CDR3 sequences were aligned to IMGT reference sequences to assign V, D and J gene segments. For a sequence to be retained, a match of at least six nucleotides to both a V gene segment and a J gene segment was required. Rearrangements were classified as productive when the CDR3 lacked stop codons and remained in frame with V and J, and all other rearrangements were classified as non-productive. CDR3 was defined by IMGT convention, running from the second conserved V-encoded cysteine to the conserved J-encoded phenylalanine. Sequences without an unambiguous match to a single V gene segment were excluded from the earlier analysis of about 600 of the donors. In an earlier analysis of roughly 600 of the donors, a V segment was called functional when productive rearrangements were above 56.7%, and segregating when the standard deviation between donors exceeded 5%. A statistical classification framework was developed to diagnose cytomegalovirus status using the catalog of TCR beta chain sequences. In a later analysis, V and J genes were assigned by comparing TCR nucleotide sequences against IMGT/GENE-DB human TR gene sequences. The TCRdist pipeline was used in a later analysis to assign CDR3 sequences and most-parsimonious VDJ recombination scenarios. In a later analysis, every TCR beta chain was defined by the combination of its CDR3 amino acid sequence and its V-gene family, and reads without a unique V-gene family were dropped. A later analysis removed 500 to 650 highly shared, low-generation-probability nucleotide sequences to deal with suspected cross-contamination and a sequencing artifact. In a later analysis, a clonal expansion index for each public chain was calculated from normalized within-repertoire ranks of inferred template counts. Generation probabilities in a later analysis came from a VDJ recombination model fitted to out-of-frame rearrangements, and those results were checked against IGoR. A later analysis scored TCR-TCR, TCR-HLA and TCR-CMV co-occurrence with hypergeometric tests, applying a repertoire-size bias correction to TCR pairs. False discovery rates were estimated in a later analysis by permuting HLA or CMV assignments 20 times. In a later analysis, co-occurring TCRs were grouped with DBSCAN, and TCRdist sequence similarity was added when clustering was performed within HLA-allele-positive subsets. For co-occurrence clustering, repertoires with fewer than 30,000 or more than 120,000 public chains were excluded, along with roughly 5 repertoires with anomalous nucleotide sharing. The table comes from immuneACCESS by way of TCRdb, which keeps in-frame sequences with V and J called. Part of the clones is missing from these tables; in studies checked, under half for an unresolved V gene and the rest for unknown reasons. Clone size and V and J calls were adopted from that table, with D and trimming inferred from the DNA. The sample table shows a few hundred thousand clones, and 84% are seen once. Roughly 2% of the sample is in the top ten clones.

Sequenced: PBMCs. The receptor comes from a woman aged 40 to 50 in good health and CMV-seropositive. In this chain, TRBV27 is recombined with TRBJ2-1, with the D gene not confidently named. CDR3 reads: CASSPESRNEQFF. The bases read TGTGCCAGCAGCCCCGAGTCTAGGAATGAGCAGTTCTTC.